The subject of this entry is one T cell receptor (beta chain). This entry is derived from a study of blood T cell repertoires in COVID-19. Original handling: How many nucleated cells were present was estimated from reference gene primer amplification. Assay: immunoSEQ multiplex PCR; the TCRdb copy retains only in-frame clones and omits some. D and trimming come from the DNA, and the V and J calls and clone size come from that table. The sample holds fewer than 85,000 clones, approximately 90% seen once. Trimming shortened V by 6 bases and J by 2 bases, and 17 bases separated the two germline ends. The CDR3 contains 15 residues. The germline V gene has CDR1 GTSNPN and CDR2 SVGIG (reference sequence).

V and J are TRBV30 and TRBJ1-3; D is unresolved. The sample was peripheral blood. This TCR derives from a human donor in a cohort sampled during active COVID-19. The CDR3: CACQHSGNTGNTIYF. The CDR3 nucleotides read TGTGCCTGCCAACACTCGGGGAACACTGGAAACACCATATATTTT. Supplemented by reference TRBV30 and TRBJ1-3, the full variable domain reads SQTIHQWPATLVQPVGSPLSLECTVEGTSNPNLYWYRQAAGRGLQLLFYSVGIGQISSEVPQNLSASRPQDRQFILSSKKLLLSDSGFYLCACQHSGNTGNTIYFGEGSWLTVV.